The following is a T cell receptor (beta chain) sequence with its context. Antigen unknown. Triplicate sorting captured about 300,000 cells each from every CD8+ T cell subset. The sample belongs to a study of CXCR3-negative and CXCR3-positive naive CD8 T cells. Whole-study findings and limits: Diversity in memory CD8+ cells fell much lower than the comparably high levels seen in both naive subsets. CXCR3-positive naive cells had more hydrophobic TRB CDR3s than CXCR3-negative naive cells.

The study made its TRB cDNA libraries by 5' RACE, adding UMI labels. TCRdb reworked the 5' RACE reads into one entry per CDR3 protein, no DNA. This listing includes about 150,000 distinct CDR3 sequences. There are 13 residues in the CDR3. CDR1 and CDR2 (germline): SEHNR, FQNEAQ (reference sequence). Sequenced input: naive CXCR3+ CD8+ T cells from blood. Subset meaning: CD45RO-CCR7+CD27+CD95- naive CD8+ T cells expressing CXCR3 (TNR3+). The chain links TRBV7-9 to TRBJ2-5. This clonotype was obtained from a human donor in good health. Some clones in this sample may be carry-over from other donors' samples. The CDR3 is CASSLVRQETQYF.